Described below is a single TCR beta chain sequence and its context. This entry is derived from a study of spatial heterogeneity in lung cancer. Noted time point: sample taken at primary tumor resection. The input material, whole RNA from tumor, nontumor lung or frozen PBMC, was sequenced unsorted. Patients with untreated early-stage non-small cell lung cancer, numbering approximately 70, were the donors. The CDR3 consists of 14 residues. Germline CDR1 and CDR2: MNHEY and SVGEGT. V lost 7 bases and J lost 6; bases outside the gene matches: 7. TCRdb reprocessed the 5' RACE reads via MiXCR and lists one record per CDR3 protein. The top ten clones hold 5.5% to 7% of a sample with roughly 91,000 distinct CDR3 sequences, about a fifth of them seen once.

The chain combines TRBV6-2 or TRBV6-3 with TRBJ2-1; TRBD1 matches 9 bases. The TCR was taken from a male donor with early-stage non-small cell lung cancer. Here the sequenced sample was PBMCs, taken at surgery. As DNA, the CDR3 is TGTGCCAGCACCGGGACAGGGAGGGGCAATGAGCAGTTCTTC. As protein: CASTGTGRGNEQFF.